Shown below are 21 T cell receptor beta chains from a single sample sequenced in a study of blood T cell repertoires in COVID-19. Libraries were prepared by immunoSEQ multiplex PCR; TCRdb keeps only in-frame clonotypes and omits some of them. This sample yields about 190,000 clones, of which under 85% are seen a single time; approximately 7% belongs to the top ten. Sequencing input: peripheral blood. All receptors derive from a man older than 75 with COVID-19, enrolled during active disease.

The genes are TRBV2 and TRBJ2-3; D unclear. Germline V gene sequence: CDR1 SNHLY, CDR2 FYNNEI. The CDR3 totals 13 residues. V dropped 4 bases and J dropped 6 bases, with 11 bases sitting between them. CDR3 in DNA: TGTGCCAGCAGTGTGTGGCAGGCGGATACGCAGTATTTT. Its translation is CASSVWQADTQYF.

Only one count was recorded for this clone. Here the CDR3 reads CATIDTEAFF. CDR3 DNA: TGTGCCACCATAGACACTGAAGCTTTCTTT. The chain joins TRBV28 to TRBJ1-1; D uncertain. The germline V gene has CDR1 MDHEN and CDR2 SYDVKM. The V and J ends lost 10 bases and 3 bases respectively, with 6 bases between them. The CDR3 loop spans 10 amino acids. The whole variable domain, filled in from reference TRBV28 and TRBJ1-1, reads DVKVTQSSRYLVKRTGEKVFLECVQDMDHENMFWYRQDPGLGLRLIYFSYDVKMKEKGDIPEGYSVSREKKERFSLILESASTNQTSMYLCATIDTEAFFGQGTRLTVV.

The table lists this clone with a count of one. The chain combines TRBV6-5 with TRBJ1-6, with 7 positions matching TRBD1. Germline CDR1 and CDR2: MNHEY and SVGAGI. This CDR3 is built from 15 residues. Unmatched junction bases numbered 3, after V lost 2 bases and J lost 5 bases. In nucleotides, the CDR3 is TGTGCCAGCAGTTACACCGGGACAGATAATTCACCCCTCCACTTT. Translation gives CASSYTGTDNSPLHF.

J is TRBJ2-1 and V is TRBV9; D is undetermined. Germline values: CDR1 SGDLS, CDR2 YYNGEE. V lost 3 bases and J lost 3, with 19 bases in between. The CDR3 extends over 17 amino acids. CDR3 amino acids: CASSARLSPPIYNEQFF. The DNA for the CDR3 is TGTGCCAGCAGCGCACGACTCAGTCCCCCAATCTACAATGAGCAGTTCTTC.

The genes are TRBV5-1 and TRBJ2-2; weak D call: TRBD2 (5 bases). Germline V gives CDR1 SGHRS, CDR2 YFSETQ. This CDR3 is built from 17 residues. Trimming took off 0 bases at V and 6 bases at J, with 18 bases between the two ends. The CDR3 here is CASSLAGGAGEAGELFF. Here the CDR3 DNA reads TGCGCCAGCAGCTTGGCCGGCGGCGCGGGTGAGGCCGGGGAGCTGTTTTTT.

This CDR3 is CAISGRGLISYEQYF. The CDR3 DNA follows: TGTGCCATCAGTGGGAGGGGGCTAATCTCCTACGAGCAGTACTTC. The chain couples TRBV10-3 to TRBJ2-7; possibly TRBD1 for D (7 bases). Germline V gene data show CDR1 as ENHRY and CDR2 as SYGVKD. The V end was cut by 4 bases, the J end by 0 bases, with 13 bases between. This CDR3 region has 15 residues.

The rearrangement uses TRBV11-2 and TRBJ1-5; D uncertain. This CDR3 comprises 14 residues. V was pared by 3 bases and J by 5 bases, with 11 bases between. CDR1 and CDR2 (germline): SGHAT, FQNNGV. CDR3 sequence (DNA): TGTGCCAGCAGCTTGGGCAGCTCTTATCAGCCCCAGCATTTT. Translated: CASSLGSSYQPQHF.

This clone was detected only once. The chain has TRBV9 and TRBJ1-2; 9 positions agree with TRBD1. Germline V gene lookup returns CDR1 SGDLS and CDR2 YYNGEE. The CDR3 extends over 16 amino acids. The junction had 11 bases not matched to a gene; V was cut back by 5 bases and J by 3 bases. The CDR3 region has the DNA TGTGCCAGCAGTAAGGGGCTGGGACAGGGCCACTATGGCTACACCTTC. The encoded protein is CASSKGLGQGHYGYTF.

The chain uses TRBV11-3 and TRBJ2-2; D might be TRBD1 (5 bases). V was clipped by 1 base and J by 0 bases, with 12 bases between them. The germline V gene encodes CDR1 SGHNT and CDR2 YENEEA. There are 17 residues in the CDR3. CDR3 protein: CASSLVWGQANTGELFF. DNA for the CDR3: TGTGCCAGCAGCTTAGTATGGGGCCAAGCGAACACCGGGGAGCTGTTTTTT.

The CDR3 here is CASSQVRGTGRFYGYTF. The CDR3 DNA sequence: TGTGCCAGCAGCCAAGTTAGGGGGACAGGAAGATTTTATGGCTACACCTTC. V and J are TRBV3-1 (or the pseudogene TRBV3-2) and TRBJ1-2; 8 bases match TRBD1. CDR3 length: 17 amino acids. V dropped 1 base and J dropped 5; count of bases not matched to a gene: 12. Germline assignment: CDR1 LGHDT and CDR2 YNNKEL (reference sequence).

The chain uses TRBV19 and TRBJ1-2, with a weak D call TRBD1 (6 bases). This CDR3 is built from 15 residues. The germline V gene encodes CDR1 LNHDA and CDR2 SQIVND (reference sequence). The V gene lost 0 bases and the J gene lost 3 bases, with 11 bases spanning the gap. The CDR3 reads CASSIDQQGDYGYTF. The CDR3 DNA reads TGTGCCAGTAGTATAGATCAACAGGGAGACTATGGCTACACCTTC.

The genes are TRBV24-1 and TRBJ1-2; 12 bases map to TRBD1. The V gene end was trimmed by 8 bases and the J gene end by 2 bases; junction bases not matched to a gene: 5. The CDR3 is made up of 15 amino acids. Per the germline V gene, CDR1 is KGHDR and CDR2 is SFDVKD. The CDR3 region is CATKGQGAENYGYTF. The CDR3 DNA is TGTGCCACCAAGGGACAGGGGGCAGAGAACTATGGCTACACCTTC.

About this clone itself: The same CDR3 also results from other DNA sequences found in this sample. The chain has TRBV28 and TRBJ1-5, with a weak D call TRBD1 (6 bases). This CDR3 contains 12 residues. Trimming removed 5 bases at V and 4 bases at J, with 6 bases between. Germline V gives CDR1 MDHEN, CDR2 SYDVKM. The CDR3 is CASSQGNQPQHF. The CDR3 DNA sequence: TGTGCCAGCAGTCAGGGGAATCAGCCCCAGCATTTT.

This chain joins TRBV28 and TRBJ2-4; D may be TRBD2 (6 bases). Germline V gene sequence: CDR1 MDHEN, CDR2 SYDVKM. The CDR3 runs to 14 residues. V lost 3 bases, J lost 1 base, and 7 bases lay in between. The CDR3 nucleotides read TGTGCCAGCAGTTTTGGAGGGGCCAAAAACATTCAGTACTTC. Translating it yields CASSFGGAKNIQYF.

This clone has a single count. This chain connects TRBV5-8 to TRBJ1-5; the D is unclear. Germline V lookup: CDR1 SGHTS, CDR2 YDEGEE. The CDR3 runs to 16 residues. The ends were cut back, 1 base at V and 0 bases at J, with 11 bases in the middle. DNA of the CDR3: TGTGCCAGCAGCTTGCGGGGAGGCAATAGCAATCAGCCCCAGCATTTT. It specifies CASSLRGGNSNQPQHF.

This chain connects TRBV6-5 to TRBJ1-2, with TRBD1 identical over 9 bases. After removal of 2 bases from V and 8 bases from J, the junction contained 6 bases not matched to a gene. The CDR3 covers 14 residues. Germline loops: CDR1 MNHEY, CDR2 SVGAGI. DNA of the CDR3: TGTGCCAGCAGTTACGGGACAGGGCTTCGGGGCTACACCTTC. Translation: CASSYGTGLRGYTF.

J is TRBJ1-5 and V is TRBV2; 8 bases fit TRBD1. V lost 6 bases to trimming and J lost 4 bases; unmatched junction nucleotides: 5. Germline loops: CDR1 SNHLY, CDR2 FYNNEI. This CDR3 is built from 14 residues. The CDR3 sequence is CASRQGAKNQPQHF. For the CDR3, the DNA is TGTGCCAGCAGGCAGGGGGCAAAGAATCAGCCCCAGCATTTT.

This clone has more than one count but fewer than ten. The J gene is TRBJ1-1, the V gene TRBV9, with 9 positions matching TRBD1. J lost 0 bases, V lost 1 base, and 4 bases had no gene match. The CDR3 sequence is 16 residues long. Looked up from germline, CDR1 is SGDLS and CDR2 is YYNGEE. Written as DNA, the CDR3 is TGTGCCAGCAGCGTATGGACAGGGGAGGTGAACACTGAAGCTTTCTTT. Its protein product is CASSVWTGEVNTEAFF.

The gene calls are TRBV3-1 (or the pseudogene TRBV3-2) and TRBJ1-2; the match to TRBD1 covers 9 bases. The CDR3 has 15 residues. V was clipped by 1 base and J by 5 bases; unmatched bases: 5. Germline loops: CDR1 LGHDT, CDR2 YNNKEL (reference sequence). The CDR3 nucleotides are TGTGCCAGCAGCCAAGCCCTGACAGGGGGATATGGCTACACCTTC. Its translation is CASSQALTGGYGYTF.

This chain connects TRBV6-2 or TRBV6-3 to TRBJ1-2, with TRBD1 matching 7 bases. The junction had 5 bases not matched to a gene; V was cut back by 6 bases and J by 4 bases. CDR3 size: 13 residues. Germline CDR1 is MNHEY and CDR2 is SVGEGT. The CDR3, as DNA: TGTGCCAGCAGCCCCGGGACAGTCTATGGCTACACCTTC. It is translated as CASSPGTVYGYTF.

V usage is TRBV3-1 (or the pseudogene TRBV3-2) and J usage is TRBJ2-1; 8 bases match TRBD1. Germline trimming cut 4 bases from V and 2 bases from J; bases unmatched to any gene: 4. The V gene's germline CDR1 is LGHDT and CDR2 YNNKEL (reference sequence). The CDR3 runs 15 residues. The CDR3 reads CASSPWDRPYNEQFF. DNA of the CDR3: TGTGCCAGCAGCCCCTGGGACAGGCCCTACAATGAGCAGTTCTTC.